Detailed here is one T cell receptor beta chain. Generated by immunoSEQ multiplex PCR, the TCRdb table keeps only in-frame clones and is missing some. The repertoire holds hundreds of thousands of clones, with 85% to 90% as singletons. This entry is derived from a study of blood T cell repertoires in COVID-19. Study summary: Sources were T cells, B-cell-depleted T cells, or PBMCs; the material itself was cDNA or gDNA.

CDR3 size: 16 residues. V was shortened by 3 bases and J by 1 base, with 13 bases between the two germline ends. CDR1 is MDHEN and CDR2 is SYDVKM in the germline V gene. Participants came from some 23 US areas, aged about 18 to 89 years. Cohort assignment relied on participant-reported clinical history. Sequencing was done on a sample of PBMCs or T cells enriched from blood (not recorded which). This clonotype was sampled from a man aged 45-65 years who had been exposed to COVID-19. The chain joins TRBV28 to TRBJ1-5; D possibly corresponds to TRBD1 (5 bases). CDR3 DNA sequence: TGTGCCAGCAGTTTTGCTGACAGTTGGAGCAATCAGCCCCAGCATTTT. As protein: CASSFADSWSNQPQHF.